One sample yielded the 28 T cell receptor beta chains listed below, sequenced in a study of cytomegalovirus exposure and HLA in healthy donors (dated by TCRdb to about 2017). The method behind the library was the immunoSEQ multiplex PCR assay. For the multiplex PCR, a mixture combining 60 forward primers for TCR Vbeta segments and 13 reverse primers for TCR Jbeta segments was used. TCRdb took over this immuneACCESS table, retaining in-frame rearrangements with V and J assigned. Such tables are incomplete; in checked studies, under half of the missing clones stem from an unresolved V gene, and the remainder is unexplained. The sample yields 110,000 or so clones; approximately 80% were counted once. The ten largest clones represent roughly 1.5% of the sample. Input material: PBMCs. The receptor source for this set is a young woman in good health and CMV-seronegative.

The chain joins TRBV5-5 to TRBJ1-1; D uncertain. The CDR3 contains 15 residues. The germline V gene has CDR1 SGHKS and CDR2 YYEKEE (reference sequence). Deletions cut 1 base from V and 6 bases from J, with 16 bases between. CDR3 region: CASSLYSPGGAEAFF. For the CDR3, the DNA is TGTGCCAGCAGCTTGTATAGTCCGGGCGGGGCTGAAGCTTTCTTT.

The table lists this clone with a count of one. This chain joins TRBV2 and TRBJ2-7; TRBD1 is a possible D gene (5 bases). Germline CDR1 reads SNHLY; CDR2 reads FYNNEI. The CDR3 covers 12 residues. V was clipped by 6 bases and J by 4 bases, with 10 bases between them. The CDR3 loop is CASSPQDYEQYF. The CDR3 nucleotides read TGTGCCAGCAGCCCACAGGATTACGAGCAGTACTTC. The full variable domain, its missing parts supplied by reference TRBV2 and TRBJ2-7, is EPEVTQTPSHQVTQMGQEVILRCVPISNHLYFYWYRQILGQKVEFLVSFYNNEISEKSEIFDDQFSVERPDGSNFTLKIRSTKLEDSAMYFCASSPQDYEQYFGPGTRLTVT.

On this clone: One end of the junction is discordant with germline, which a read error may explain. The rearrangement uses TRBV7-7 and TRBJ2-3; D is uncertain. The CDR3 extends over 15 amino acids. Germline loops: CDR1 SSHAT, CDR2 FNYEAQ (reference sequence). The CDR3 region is CASSLTGMATDTQYF. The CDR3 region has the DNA TGTGCTAGCAGCTTAACGGGTATGGCCACAGATACGCAGTATTTT.

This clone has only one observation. For the CDR3, the DNA is TGTGCCAGTAAGGACAGGGAGCACTATGGCTACACCTTC. It specifies CASKDREHYGYTF. The chain couples TRBV19 to TRBJ1-2; 8 nucleotides align to TRBD1. This CDR3 region has 13 residues. CDR1 LNHDA and CDR2 SQIVND come from the germline V gene (reference sequence). Germline trimming cut 7 bases from V and 3 bases from J; bases unmatched to any gene: 4.

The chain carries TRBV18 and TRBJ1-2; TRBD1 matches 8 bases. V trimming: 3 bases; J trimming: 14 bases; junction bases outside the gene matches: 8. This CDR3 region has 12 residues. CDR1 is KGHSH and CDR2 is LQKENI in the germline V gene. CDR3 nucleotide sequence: TGTGCCAGCTCACCCCAGGACAGGGAGAAAACCTTC. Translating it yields CASSPQDREKTF.

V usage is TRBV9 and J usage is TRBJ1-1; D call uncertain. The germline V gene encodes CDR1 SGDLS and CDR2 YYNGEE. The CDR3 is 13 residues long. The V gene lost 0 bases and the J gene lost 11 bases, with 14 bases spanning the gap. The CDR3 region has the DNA TGTGCCAGCAGCGTAGGGGGAGGTGCTGGGGCTTTCTTT. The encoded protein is CASSVGGGAGAFF.

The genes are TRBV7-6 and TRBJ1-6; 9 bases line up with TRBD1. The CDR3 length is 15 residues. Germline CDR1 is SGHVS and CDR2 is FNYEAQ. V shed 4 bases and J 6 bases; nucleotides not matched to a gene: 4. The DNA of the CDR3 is TGTGCCAGCAGCTCCCGGGACAGGGCTAATTCACCCCTCCACTTT. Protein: CASSSRDRANSPLHF. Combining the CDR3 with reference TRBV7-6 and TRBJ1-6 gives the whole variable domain GAGVSQSPRYKVTKRGQDVALRCDPISGHVSLYWYRQALGQGPEFLTYFNYEAQQDKSGLPNDRFSAERPEGSISTLTIQRTEQRDSAMYRCASSSRDRANSPLHFGNGTRLTVT.

CDR3 in DNA: TGTGCCAGCAGCCTATCTCAGGGGGGCACTGAAGCTTTCTTT. Translating gives CASSLSQGGTEAFF. The V and J genes are TRBV7-9 and TRBJ1-1, with 7 bases fitting TRBD1. The germline V gene has CDR1 SEHNR and CDR2 FQNEAQ (reference sequence). The CDR3 runs 14 residues. With V trimmed by 5 bases and J by 4 bases, 7 bases remained unmatched.

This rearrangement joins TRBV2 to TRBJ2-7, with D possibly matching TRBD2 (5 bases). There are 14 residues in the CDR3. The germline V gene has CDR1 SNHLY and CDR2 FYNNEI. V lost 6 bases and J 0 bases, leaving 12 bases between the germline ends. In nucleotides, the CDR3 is TGTGCCAGCAGGCCGACTACAAACTCCTACGAGCAGTACTTC. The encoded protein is CASRPTTNSYEQYF.

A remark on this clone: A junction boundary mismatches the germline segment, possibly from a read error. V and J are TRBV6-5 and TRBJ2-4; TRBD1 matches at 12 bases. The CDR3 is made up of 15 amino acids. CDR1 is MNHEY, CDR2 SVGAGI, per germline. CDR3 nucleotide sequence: TGTGCCAGCAGTCGGGACAGGGGGCGGGAAAACAGTCAGTACTTC. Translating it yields CASSRDRGRENSQYF.

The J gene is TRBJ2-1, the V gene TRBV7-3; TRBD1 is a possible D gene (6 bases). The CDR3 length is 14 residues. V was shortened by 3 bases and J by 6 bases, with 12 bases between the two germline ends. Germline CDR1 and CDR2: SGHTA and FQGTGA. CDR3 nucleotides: TGTGCCAGCAGCTTCCGCACAGGGCTCAATGAGCAGTTCTTC. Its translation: CASSFRTGLNEQFF.

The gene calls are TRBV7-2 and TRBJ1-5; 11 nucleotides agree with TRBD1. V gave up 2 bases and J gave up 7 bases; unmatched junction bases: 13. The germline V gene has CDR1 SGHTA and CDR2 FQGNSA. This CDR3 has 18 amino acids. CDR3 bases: TGTGCCAGCAGCTTACGGGTGCCAGGGACAGGGGGTGAACAGCCCCAGCATTTT. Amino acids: CASSLRVPGTGGEQPQHF.

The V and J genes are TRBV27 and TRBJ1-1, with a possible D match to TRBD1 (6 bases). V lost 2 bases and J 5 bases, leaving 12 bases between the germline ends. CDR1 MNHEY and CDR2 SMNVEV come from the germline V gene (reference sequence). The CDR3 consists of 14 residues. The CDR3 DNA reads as TGTGCCAGCAGTTTAGATCACAGGGTTACTGAAGCTTTCTTT. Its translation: CASSLDHRVTEAFF.

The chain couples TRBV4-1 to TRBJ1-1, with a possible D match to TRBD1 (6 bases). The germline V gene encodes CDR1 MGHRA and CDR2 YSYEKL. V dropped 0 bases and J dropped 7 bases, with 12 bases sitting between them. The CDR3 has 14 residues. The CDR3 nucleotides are TGCGCCAGCAGCCAAGAACGGGGGGCAGTTGAAGCTTTCTTT. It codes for CASSQERGAVEAFF.

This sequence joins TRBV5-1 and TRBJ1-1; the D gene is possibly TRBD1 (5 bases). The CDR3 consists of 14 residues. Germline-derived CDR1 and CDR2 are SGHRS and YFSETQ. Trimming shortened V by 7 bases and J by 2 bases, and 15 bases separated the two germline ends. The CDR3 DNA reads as TGCGCCAGCCAAAGGGGTCCGGCTAACACTGAAGCTTTCTTT. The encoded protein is CASQRGPANTEAFF.

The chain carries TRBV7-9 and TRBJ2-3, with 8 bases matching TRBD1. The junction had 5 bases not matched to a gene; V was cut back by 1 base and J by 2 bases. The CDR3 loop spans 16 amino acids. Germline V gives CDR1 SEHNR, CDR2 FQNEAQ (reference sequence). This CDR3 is CASSLGDRLSTDTQYF. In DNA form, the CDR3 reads TGTGCCAGCAGCTTAGGGGACAGGCTCTCCACAGATACGCAGTATTTT.

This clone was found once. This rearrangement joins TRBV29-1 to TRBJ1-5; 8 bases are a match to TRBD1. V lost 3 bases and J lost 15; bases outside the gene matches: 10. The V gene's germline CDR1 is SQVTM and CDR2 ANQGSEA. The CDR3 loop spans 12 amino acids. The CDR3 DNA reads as TGCAGCGTTGAGGTCAGGGGGCCTAGAAGGCATTTT. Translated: CSVEVRGPRRHF.

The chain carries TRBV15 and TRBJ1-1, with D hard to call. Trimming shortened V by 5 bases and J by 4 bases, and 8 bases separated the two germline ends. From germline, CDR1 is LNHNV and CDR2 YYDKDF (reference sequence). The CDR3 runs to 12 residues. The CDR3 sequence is CATSLPGTEAFF. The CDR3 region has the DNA TGTGCCACCAGCCTCCCGGGCACTGAAGCTTTCTTT.

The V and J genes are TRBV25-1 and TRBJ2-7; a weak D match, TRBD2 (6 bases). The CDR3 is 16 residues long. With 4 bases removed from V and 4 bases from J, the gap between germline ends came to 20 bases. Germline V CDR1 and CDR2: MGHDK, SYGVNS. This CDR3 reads CASSAPVGGGVYEQYF. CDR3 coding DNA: TGTGCCAGCAGTGCCCCCGTAGGCGGAGGGGTATACGAGCAGTACTTC.

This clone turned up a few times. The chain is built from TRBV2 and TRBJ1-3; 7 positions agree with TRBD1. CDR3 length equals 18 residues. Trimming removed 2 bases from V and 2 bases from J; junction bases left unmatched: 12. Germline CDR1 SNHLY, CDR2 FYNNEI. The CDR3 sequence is CASSEPEDREVAGNTIYF. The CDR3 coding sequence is TGTGCCAGCAGTGAACCAGAAGACAGGGAAGTAGCTGGAAACACCATATATTTT.

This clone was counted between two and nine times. The CDR3, as DNA: TGTGCCAGCAGCCTTTTACAGGGGGAAGGGGCTTTCTTT. Translation gives CASSLLQGEGAFF. V is TRBV7-9 and J is TRBJ1-1; 8 bases line up with TRBD1. V gave up 5 bases and J gave up 11 bases; unmatched junction bases: 10. Per germline, CDR1 SEHNR and CDR2 FQNEAQ (reference sequence). This CDR3 is 13 amino acids long.

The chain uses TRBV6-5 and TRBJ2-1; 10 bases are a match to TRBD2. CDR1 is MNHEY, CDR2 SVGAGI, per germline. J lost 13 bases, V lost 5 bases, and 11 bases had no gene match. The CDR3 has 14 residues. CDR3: CASSDKRAGGPQFF. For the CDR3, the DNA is TGTGCCAGCAGTGACAAAAGAGCGGGAGGGCCACAGTTCTTC.

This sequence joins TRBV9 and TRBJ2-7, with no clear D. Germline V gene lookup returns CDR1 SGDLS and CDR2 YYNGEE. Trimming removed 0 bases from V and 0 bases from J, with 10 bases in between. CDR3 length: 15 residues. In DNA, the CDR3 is TGTGCCAGCAGCGTAGCTACCGACACCTCCTACGAGCAGTACTTC. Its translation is CASSVATDTSYEQYF.

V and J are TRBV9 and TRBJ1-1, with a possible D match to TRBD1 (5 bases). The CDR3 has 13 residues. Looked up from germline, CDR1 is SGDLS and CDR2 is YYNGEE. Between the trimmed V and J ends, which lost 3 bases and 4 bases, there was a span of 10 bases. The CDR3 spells CASSEGLGTEAFF. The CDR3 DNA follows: TGTGCCAGCAGCGAGGGGTTGGGCACTGAAGCTTTCTTT.

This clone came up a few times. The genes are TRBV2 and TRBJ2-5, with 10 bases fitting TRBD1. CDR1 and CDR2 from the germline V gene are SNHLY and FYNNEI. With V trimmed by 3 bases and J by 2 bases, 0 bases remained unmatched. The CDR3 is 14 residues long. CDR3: CASSEGQGQETQYF. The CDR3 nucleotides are TGTGCCAGCAGTGAGGGACAGGGGCAAGAGACCCAGTACTTC.

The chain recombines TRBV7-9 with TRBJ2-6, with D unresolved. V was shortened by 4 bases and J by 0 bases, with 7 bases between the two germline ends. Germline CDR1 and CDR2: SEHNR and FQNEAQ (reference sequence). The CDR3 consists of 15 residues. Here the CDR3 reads CASSSKSSGANVLTF. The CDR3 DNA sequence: TGTGCCAGCAGCTCTAAGAGCTCTGGGGCCAACGTCCTGACTTTC.

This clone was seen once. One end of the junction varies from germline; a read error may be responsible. Here the CDR3 DNA reads TGTGCCAGCTCGCCACTAGCGGAAAACACCGGGGAGCTGTTTTTT. Residues: CASSPLAENTGELFF. The chain has TRBV18 and TRBJ2-2; 8 positions agree with TRBD2. CDR1 and CDR2 from the germline V gene are KGHSH and LQKENI. The CDR3 loop spans 15 amino acids.

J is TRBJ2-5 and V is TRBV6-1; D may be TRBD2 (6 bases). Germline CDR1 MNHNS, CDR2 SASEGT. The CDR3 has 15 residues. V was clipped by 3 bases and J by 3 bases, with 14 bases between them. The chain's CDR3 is CASSDQGGEKETQYF. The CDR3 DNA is TGTGCCAGCAGTGACCAGGGCGGGGAGAAAGAGACCCAGTACTTC.